This T cell receptor beta chain was identified in a study of blood T cell repertoires in COVID-19. As for the study in general: Spain, Italy and the United States supplied samples that represented acute and convalescent COVID-19. PBMCs, B-cell-depleted T cells, or T cells were the source of the cDNA or gDNA that made up the material.

Symptom resolution, clearance, or two negative PCRs marked donors in Cohort 3 as recovered. Original processing notes: Researchers report that nucleated cell counts were estimated from reference gene primer amplification. TCRdb's table, derived via immunoSEQ multiplex PCR, lists solely in-frame clones and lacks some. Clonal size and the V and J genes are those of that table, whereas D and trimming came from the DNA. The sample lists hundreds of thousands of clones, 70% to 90% occurring once. This CDR3 is 17 amino acids long. With V trimmed by 3 bases and J by 2 bases, 12 bases remained unmatched. Germline V gives CDR1 SGHRS, CDR2 YFSETQ.

The J gene is TRBJ1-1, the V gene TRBV5-1; 8 bases are shared with TRBD1. The sample comprised PBMCs or T cells enriched from blood (not recorded which). The clonotype originates from a woman aged 60-70 years who had recovered from COVID-19. The CDR3 spells CASSSSYSGGGNTEAFF. The CDR3 region has the DNA TGCGCCAGCAGCTCGTCCTACTCAGGGGGCGGAAACACTGAAGCTTTCTTT.